This T cell receptor beta chain was recorded in a study of blood T cell repertoires in COVID-19. Study-level information: Collection of acute and convalescent COVID-19 samples took place in the United States, Italy and Spain. The analysed material was cDNA or gDNA that came from T cells, B-cell-depleted T cells, or PBMCs.

In the authors' methods: From reference gene primer amplification, estimates of nucleated cell counts were derived. Profiling relied on immunoSEQ multiplex PCR, and the TCRdb table lists in-frame clones only, not all of them. The DNA gave D and trimming, while V, J and clone size come from that table. The table has around 230,000 clones, about 91% seen once. The CDR3 totals 16 residues. After removal of 3 bases from V and 9 bases from J, the junction contained 10 bases not matched to a gene. The germline CDR1 and CDR2 sequences are SGHAT and FQNNGV. Donors were grouped by their self-reported clinical history.

The sample comprised PBMCs or T cells enriched from blood (not recorded which). The rearrangement links TRBV11-2 to TRBJ1-6; 8 bases fit TRBD1. This TCR was sampled from a woman in her forties with acute COVID-19. The CDR3 protein is CASSLVDGQGRSPLHF. The CDR3 region has the DNA TGTGCCAGCAGCTTGGTAGACGGACAGGGACGTTCACCCCTCCACTTT. Together with reference TRBV11-2 and TRBJ1-6, the CDR3 gives the full variable domain: EAGVAQSPRYKIIEKRQSVAFWCNPISGHATLYWYQQILGQGPKLLIQFQNNGVVDDSQLPKDRFSAERLKGVDSTLKIQPAKLEDSAVYLCASSLVDGQGRSPLHFGNGTRLTVT.